This is a list of T cell receptor beta chains from one sample in a study of technical replicates of blood from a handful of donors. This table comes from immunoSEQ multiplex PCR, and its TCRdb copy is limited to in-frame clones, with some not included. In the table there are 55,000 to 80,000 clones, approximately 96% of which are singletons. Sequenced sample: T cells isolated from PBMCs. The receptors stem from a human donor in good health. The CDR3 runs from the conserved cysteine through the conserved F or W. The order of the fields is clone size, D gene, J gene, V gene, CDR3 protein, CDR3 DNA. The D gene is left open where the match is weak. Expanded clones get a size class; other rows say once, few or many, or leave the size out.

-,TRBD1,TRBJ1-1,TRBV28,CATLLTPGGNTEAFF,TGTGCCACTCTCCTAACCCCAGGGGGGAACACTGAAGCTTTCTTT
once,-,TRBJ2-5,TRBV5-6,CASSGTGLGETQYF,TGTGCCAGCAGCGGAACAGGGTTGGGCGAGACCCAGTACTTC
-,TRBD1,TRBJ1-2,TRBV19,CASNLRTGGGHGYTF,TGTGCCAGTAATCTACGGACAGGGGGCGGCCATGGCTACACCTTC
-,TRBD2,TRBJ2-7,TRBV19,CASSPFMGLANYEQYF,TGTGCCAGTAGCCCCTTTATGGGACTAGCGAACTACGAGCAGTACTTC
-,TRBD1,TRBJ1-5,TRBV6-5,CASSPSTGGYQPQHF,TGTGCCAGCAGTCCCTCCACAGGGGGCTATCAGCCCCAGCATTTT
-,-,TRBJ1-5,TRBV6-1,CASSEFLPGRASLNQPQHF,TGTGCCAGCAGTGAATTCCTGCCAGGCAGGGCCTCTCTCAATCAGCCCCAGCATTTT
-,-,TRBJ2-2,TRBV5-8,CASFSGNTGELFF,TGTGCCAGCTTTAGTGGTAACACCGGGGAGCTGTTTTTT
-,TRBD2,TRBJ2-7,TRBV4-1,CASSHGGLAGEQYF,TGCGCCAGCAGCCACGGGGGACTAGCTGGCGAGCAGTACTTC
-,TRBD2,TRBJ2-5,TRBV4-1,CASSPGLAGGGETQYF,TGCGCCAGCAGCCCAGGACTAGCGGGAGGAGGGGAGACCCAGTACTTC
-,TRBD1,TRBJ1-2,TRBV6-6,CASSYRDRGLDGYTF,TGTGCCAGCAGTTACCGCGACAGGGGCCTAGATGGCTACACCTTC
-,TRBD1,TRBJ1-3,TRBV30,CAWGGTGESGNTIYF,TGTGCCTGGGGGGGGACAGGGGAATCTGGAAACACCATATATTTT
-,-,TRBJ1-2,TRBV7-9,CASVLEGSRYSGYTF,TGTGCCAGCGTTTTGGAGGGTTCGAGATATAGTGGCTACACCTTC
-,-,TRBJ2-7,TRBV29-1,CSVVKGGAGDEQYF,TGCAGCGTTGTCAAGGGGGGGGCCGGGGACGAGCAGTACTTC
-,TRBD1,TRBJ2-7,TRBV5-1,CASSDVDRGTYEQYF,TGCGCCAGCAGCGATGTAGACAGGGGGACCTACGAGCAGTACTTC
-,-,TRBJ2-5,TRBV5-1,CASSLVGQPGQETQYF,TGCGCCAGCAGCTTGGTTGGACAGCCGGGCCAAGAGACCCAGTACTTC
-,-,TRBJ1-4,TRBV5-4,CASSLAVTGKLFF,TGTGCCAGCAGCTTGGCCGTGACAGGAAAACTGTTTTTT
-,-,TRBJ1-5,TRBV6-1,CASRGQTSNQPQHF,TGTGCCAGCAGAGGACAGACCTCCAATCAGCCCCAGCATTTT
-,-,TRBJ2-5,TRBV30,CAWAVKETQYF,TGTGCCTGGGCGGTAAAGGAGACCCAGTACTTC
-,-,TRBJ2-1,TRBV7-9,CASSLTGNNEQFF,TGTGCCAGCAGCCTCACCGGGAACAATGAGCAGTTCTTC
-,-,TRBJ1-1,TRBV10-3,CAISDRLNTEAFF,TGTGCCATCAGCGACAGGCTGAACACTGAAGCTTTCTTT
-,-,TRBJ2-1,TRBV27,CATHSGEKDEQFF,TGTGCCACACATAGCGGAGAGAAGGATGAGCAGTTCTTC
once,-,TRBJ1-2,TRBV7-8,CASSLSLNYGYTF,TGTGCCAGCAGCTTGTCCCTTAACTATGGCTACACCTTC
-,-,TRBJ2-6,TRBV7-7,CASSQPWPQSRANVLTF,TGTGCCAGCAGCCAACCTTGGCCACAAAGTCGGGCCAACGTCCTGACTTTC
-,-,TRBJ1-1,TRBV6-1,CASSEGGRPHTEAFF,TGTGCCAGCAGTGAAGGGGGCAGGCCACACACTGAAGCTTTCTTT
-,-,TRBJ2-2,TRBV27,CASKGLTYTGELFF,TGTGCCAGCAAGGGGCTGACTTACACCGGGGAGCTGTTTTTT
once,-,TRBJ1-4,TRBV27,CASSLNPDRNEKLFF,TGTGCCAGCAGTTTAAACCCAGACAGAAATGAAAAACTGTTTTTT
-,-,TRBJ2-7,TRBV5-6,CASSRPARPTRQYF,TGTGCCAGCAGCCGGCCAGCGAGGCCTACACGTCAGTACTTC
-,-,TRBJ2-7,TRBV6-1,CASSELSGEQYF,TGTGCCAGCAGTGAACTAAGTGGCGAGCAGTACTTC
-,TRBD1,TRBJ2-7,TRBV6-1,CASSVRTGWFYEQYF,TGTGCCAGCAGTGTACGGACAGGATGGTTCTACGAGCAGTACTTC
-,TRBD1,TRBJ2-2,TRBV29-1,CSVEQGRNTGELFF,TGCAGCGTGGAACAGGGGCGGAACACCGGGGAGCTGTTTTTT
-,TRBD2,TRBJ2-7,TRBV2,CASSEALAGGPYEQYF,TGTGCCAGCAGTGAAGCTTTAGCGGGGGGTCCTTACGAGCAGTACTTC
-,TRBD1,TRBJ1-2,TRBV19,CASSWDSLNYGYTF,TGTGCCAGTAGTTGGGACAGTCTGAACTATGGCTACACCTTC
-,-,TRBJ2-3,TRBV5-1,CASTLRGALTSTDTQYF,TGCGCCAGCACTCTCAGGGGGGCCCTTACCAGCACAGATACGCAGTATTTT
-,TRBD1,TRBJ2-7,TRBV6-1,CASSAGTGVSYEQYF,TGTGCCAGCAGCGCCGGGACAGGGGTCTCCTACGAGCAGTACTTC
-,-,TRBJ2-3,TRBV27,CASSLLTGLHTDTQYF,TGTGCCAGCAGTTTGTTGACGGGACTCCACACAGATACGCAGTATTTT
once,-,TRBJ1-1,TRBV6-4,CASSDAQGVMNTEAFF,TGTGCCAGCAGTGACGCCCAGGGCGTTATGAACACTGAAGCTTTCTTT
-,-,TRBJ2-5,TRBV5-1,CASSFITLQETQYF,TGCGCCAGCAGCTTTATTACTTTGCAAGAGACCCAGTACTTC
-,TRBD1,TRBJ1-3,TRBV5-1,CASSRTGTAINSGNTIYF,TGCGCCAGCAGCCGAACCGGGACAGCTATTAACTCTGGAAACACCATATATTTT
-,-,TRBJ1-6,TRBV5-1,CASSLDPVGWSSYNSPLHF,TGCGCCAGCAGCTTGGATCCCGTTGGTTGGAGCTCCTATAATTCACCCCTCCACTTT
-,-,TRBJ1-5,TRBV5-1,CASSLDGYQPQHF,TGCGCCAGCAGCTTGGACGGGTACCAGCCCCAGCATTTT
-,TRBD1,TRBJ1-2,TRBV2,CASSVPWAGGGYTF,TGTGCCAGCAGTGTACCGTGGGCAGGGGGTGGCTACACCTTC
-,-,TRBJ1-5,TRBV19,CASNRVALSNQPQHF,TGTGCCAGCAACAGGGTAGCACTTAGCAATCAGCCCCAGCATTTT
-,-,TRBJ2-1,TRBV5-1,CASSFAGGTGYEQFF,TGCGCCAGCAGCTTTGCAGGGGGGACTGGGTATGAGCAGTTCTTC
-,-,TRBJ2-7,TRBV5-6,CASSLQAYEQYF,TGTGCCAGCAGCTTACAGGCCTACGAGCAGTACTTC
-,-,TRBJ2-3,TRBV5-1,CASSLLGRGADTQYF,TGCGCCAGCAGCTTGTTGGGCAGGGGGGCAGATACGCAGTATTTT
-,TRBD1,TRBJ2-7,TRBV6-5,CASVPGTGPYEQYF,TGTGCCAGCGTTCCAGGGACAGGGCCCTACGAGCAGTACTTC